This TCR beta chain is drawn from a study of shared clonotypes between healthy human individuals. Study-wide background: CD4 naive and memory got three plates each, CD8 naive two, CD8 memory one. Study-wide results and caveats: An expected dependence of interdonor clonotype sharing on sequencing depth was noted.

CDR1 is SEHNR and CDR2 is FQNEAQ in the germline V gene (reference sequence). J gave up 3 bases and V 1 base, and 7 bases lay outside the gene matches. This CDR3 is 18 amino acids long. Repertoires were generated with immunoSEQ multiplex PCR, while TCRdb's copy carries only in-frame clones and drops some. The sample lists roughly 2,500,000 clones, over 85% occurring once. For this clone: The antigen is not known.

This TCR came from a man between 18 and 35 years old in good health. Some clones in this sample may be carry-over from other donors' samples. The chain joins TRBV7-9 to TRBJ2-5; TRBD2 matches 14 bases. What was sequenced was naive CD4+ T cells from PBMCs. Regarding subset: CD45RA+ positively selected. The CDR3, as DNA: TGTGCCAGCAGCTTAGTCTCGGGGACTAGCGGGAGAAAAGAGACCCAGTACTTC. Amino acid sequence: CASSLVSGTSGRKETQYF.